These 14 T cell receptor beta chains originate from one sample sequenced in a study of T cells in localized non-small cell lung cancer. This table comes from immunoSEQ multiplex PCR, and its TCRdb copy is limited to in-frame clones, with some not included. This sample carries 40,000 to 50,000 clones, about 88% of them seen once, and the ten largest clones take around 7%. The input for sequencing was peripheral blood, taken before any cancer treatment. The receptor source for this set is a woman aged 18-55 years with stage III lung adenocarcinoma.

The chain couples TRBV5-1 to TRBJ2-1; 13 bases are shared with TRBD2. The CDR3 extends over 15 amino acids. Germline V gives CDR1 SGHRS, CDR2 YFSETQ. Trimming removed 2 bases from V and 7 bases from J; junction bases left unmatched: 3. CDR3 amino acids: CASSLLAGGYNEQFF. The CDR3 DNA reads as TGCGCCAGCAGCTTACTAGCGGGGGGGTATAATGAGCAGTTCTTC.

The chain combines TRBV4-1 with TRBJ2-1; 9 bases are a match to TRBD2. CDR1 and CDR2 from the germline V gene are MGHRA and YSYEKL. The junction had 2 bases not matched to a gene; V was cut back by 2 bases and J by 0 bases. This CDR3 has 16 amino acids. The CDR3 nucleotides are TGCGCCAGCAGCCAAACAGCGGGGGGCTCCTACAATGAGCAGTTCTTC. Protein: CASSQTAGGSYNEQFF.

This clone was recorded a few times. V is TRBV7-3 and J is TRBJ1-2, with 8 bases that match TRBD1. The CDR3 runs to 13 residues. V was pared by 6 bases and J by 8 bases, with 8 bases of the junction left unmatched. Germline V lookup: CDR1 SGHTA, CDR2 FQGTGA. As DNA, the CDR3 is TGTGCCAGCAGTCTAGGACAGGGACCCGGCTACACCTTC. This codes for CASSLGQGPGYTF.

This clone was counted a few times. The chain recombines TRBV7-3 with TRBJ2-3, with D perhaps matching TRBD1 or TRBD2 (6 bases each). Per germline, CDR1 SGHTA and CDR2 FQGTGA. This CDR3 is 15 amino acids long. The ends were cut back, 5 bases at V and 2 bases at J, with 14 bases in the middle. The CDR3 is CASSAGLGHTDTQYF. In DNA, the CDR3 is TGTGCCAGCAGCGCGGGACTGGGACACACAGATACGCAGTATTTT.

This chain links TRBV4-1 with TRBJ1-1, with 9 bases lining up with TRBD1. The CDR3 length is 17 residues. Germline loops: CDR1 MGHRA, CDR2 YSYEKL. V dropped 1 base and J dropped 2; count of bases not matched to a gene: 8. In DNA, the CDR3 is TGCGCCAGCAGCCAAGCCTCCGGGACAGGGAGCAACACTGAAGCTTTCTTT. Translating gives CASSQASGTGSNTEAFF.

The rearrangement links TRBV4-2 to TRBJ1-2; tentative D call: TRBD1 (5 bases). The CDR3 extends over 16 amino acids. The germline V gene encodes CDR1 LGHNA and CDR2 YNFKEQ. The V and J ends lost 3 bases and 4 bases respectively, with 18 bases between them. CDR3 protein: CASSQGVGSHLYGYTF. The CDR3 DNA reads TGTGCCAGCAGCCAGGGGGTGGGGTCCCACCTCTATGGCTACACCTTC.

The V call is TRBV30, the J call TRBJ2-1; no definite D call. V dropped 1 base and J dropped 12 bases, with 13 bases sitting between them. CDR1 and CDR2 from the germline V gene are GTSNPN and SVGIG (reference sequence). The CDR3 extends over 12 amino acids. CDR3 sequence: CAWSGDQPRQFF. CDR3 nucleotides: TGTGCCTGGAGTGGGGATCAGCCAAGGCAGTTCTTC.

This chain uses TRBV21-1 with TRBJ2-7; TRBD2, as called in the table, went unchecked against the DNA. TRBV21-1 is listed as a pseudogene. The CDR3 is 16 residues long. The CDR3 bases are TGTGCCAGCAGCTCACGATACCGGAGGCCGCACTACGAGCAGTACTTC. Translation: CASSSRYRRPHYEQYF.

This clone has a single count. J is TRBJ2-7 and V is TRBV14; 7 nucleotides align to TRBD1. The CDR3 is 15 amino acids. From germline, CDR1 is SGHDN and CDR2 FVKESK. With V trimmed by 1 base and J by 2 bases, 5 bases remained unmatched. The CDR3: CASSQAPQGTYEQYF. The CDR3 nucleotides read TGTGCCAGCAGCCAAGCCCCACAGGGGACCTACGAGCAGTACTTC.

The chain is built from TRBV6-6 and TRBJ2-1; TRBD2 is a possible D gene (6 bases). Germline assignment: CDR1 MNHNY and CDR2 SVGAGI (reference sequence). With 5 bases removed from V and 7 bases from J, the gap between germline ends came to 15 bases. This CDR3 is built from 14 residues. The CDR3 region has the DNA TGTGCCAGCAGTCCACCGACTAGGGTGAATGAGCAGTTCTTC. Encoded protein: CASSPPTRVNEQFF.

The chain combines TRBV4-1 with TRBJ2-3, with D possibly matching TRBD2 (7 bases). V shed 0 bases and J shed 1 base, with 11 bases lying between them. The germline CDR1 and CDR2 sequences are MGHRA and YSYEKL. CDR3 length: 16 residues. CDR3 protein: CASSQEWGGRTDTQYF. The CDR3 DNA follows: TGCGCCAGCAGCCAAGAGTGGGGGGGCCGCACAGATACGCAGTATTTT.

The chain has TRBV27 and TRBJ2-7; D unresolved. CDR3 length: 13 residues. Trimming removed 2 bases at V and 12 bases at J, with 17 bases between. CDR1 MNHEY and CDR2 SMNVEV come from the germline V gene (reference sequence). CDR3 sequence (DNA): TGTGCCAGCAGTTTAGGGTACGGTACCCCTCTGTACTTC. Its translation: CASSLGYGTPLYF.

V and J are TRBV2 and TRBJ1-1; 7 positions match TRBD1. CDR1 and CDR2 from the germline V gene are SNHLY and FYNNEI. The CDR3 sequence is 14 residues long. V lost 6 bases to trimming and J lost 4 bases; unmatched junction nucleotides: 8. Here the CDR3 DNA reads TGTGCCAGCAGGAAGGGGGCGCGAATCACTGAAGCTTTCTTT. It is translated as CASRKGARITEAFF.

This clone was observed a handful of times. The chain employs TRBV29-1 and TRBJ1-2; possibly TRBD1 for D (6 bases). V dropped 4 bases and J dropped 5 bases, with 11 bases sitting between them. Germline CDR1 reads SQVTM; CDR2 reads ANQGSEA. The CDR3 runs 12 residues. The CDR3 DNA follows: TGCAGCGTTGCCGGGGGGGCGTATGGCTACACCTTC. Residues: CSVAGGAYGYTF.